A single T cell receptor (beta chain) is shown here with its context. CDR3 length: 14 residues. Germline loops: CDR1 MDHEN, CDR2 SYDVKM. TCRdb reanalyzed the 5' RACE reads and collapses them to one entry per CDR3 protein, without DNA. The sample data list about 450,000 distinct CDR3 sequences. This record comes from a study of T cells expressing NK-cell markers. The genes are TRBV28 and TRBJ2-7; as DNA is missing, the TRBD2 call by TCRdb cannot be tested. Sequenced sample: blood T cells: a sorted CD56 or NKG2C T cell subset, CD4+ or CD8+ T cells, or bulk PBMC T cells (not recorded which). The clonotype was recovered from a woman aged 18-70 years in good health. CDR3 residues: CASSFRLAGDEQYF.